The T cell receptor beta chain described here comes from a study of blood T cell repertoires in COVID-19. TCRdb's copy holds only in-frame clones and misses some; the assay was immunoSEQ multiplex PCR. The sample lists 350,000 to 450,000 clones, 70% to 90% occurring once. Germline CDR1 reads MNHNY; CDR2 reads SVGAGI (reference sequence). Trimming left V 7 bases short and J 4 bases short, with 7 bases between. The CDR3 length is 12 residues. Specimen: peripheral blood. This sequence originates from a woman in her fifties or sixties with COVID-19, enrolled during active disease. The chain is built from TRBV6-6 and TRBJ2-2; D uncertain. CDR3 sequence: CASIGRTGELFF. The CDR3 DNA reads TGTGCCAGCATTGGGCGCACCGGGGAGCTGTTTTTT.